This T cell receptor beta chain came from a study of HIV-infected children after antiretroviral therapy interruption (dated by TCRdb to about 2019). In terms of the full investigation: All eight included children had a CD4+ count above 500 and a viral load below 50 copies/ml, with four on planned treatment interruption and four on continuous treatment. Alongside measurements of thymic output, TCR repertoires of children on planned treatment interruption were compared with TCR repertoires of children on continuous antiretroviral treatment. Median age was roughly 10 years in the interruption group and 8 years in the continuous treatment group. Samples from the interruption arm were taken at week 0, at week 12, at the end of interruption (week 24 or 48), and about 3 years after the study ended. Recorded exposure to EBV and CMV was present in most of the participating children. Continuous-treatment samples were analyzed from corresponding weeks 0, 48 and 150.

Per the publication, the treatment or condition label means: PENTA 11 planned treatment interruption arm or continuous ART arm. Children from the United Kingdom aged 2 to 15 years who had been given at least three-drug ART for at least 24 weeks were enrolled as participants. Cryopreserved PBMCs with at least 5 million viable cells were required; a few candidate patients were excluded for low viable PBMC yield. Naive CD4+ CD45RA+ CD45RO- T cells were FACS-sorted from thawed PBMCs on a FACSAria III cell sorter. The sorted cells were fixed, and RNA was then extracted with the RNeasy FFPE kit and afterward with the RNeasy Micro kit. General findings and caveats noted by the study authors: An increase in the naive CD4+ Gini coefficient was observed by the end of treatment interruption, suggesting clonal expansion, and a return to baseline was observed by 3 years. The low number of patients is a limitation and the data should be interpreted with caution. For naive CD4+ repertoires of PTI patients, CDR3 sharing between time points dropped once interruption began, while many sequences were shared between the end of interruption and 3 years later. Minor non-naive CD45RA+ populations, such as EMRA or stem memory cells, might be present among the sorted CD45RA+ naive cells.

Receptors were amplified or captured by 3' RACE. TCR libraries were built from RNA using a 3' RACE protocol with unique molecular identifiers to correct PCR amplification bias. Up to 12 amplicon libraries were pooled and sequenced on an Illumina MiSeq with v2 2x250 paired-end chemistry. As for the original processing: Reads were processed with Decombinator for assignment of V and J genes and CDR3, and barcode-based correction of errors and PCR bias was applied. Repertoires were subsampled to equal depth before Gini coefficients were calculated with the R ineq package. CDR3 similarity was assessed with GLIPH, Hamming distance and a shared triplet metric. Using fastp trimming at Q25 and MiXCR clonotype assembly, TCRdb reanalyzed the public sequencing data and kept in-frame beta chains. CDR3 protein sequences are deduplicated, and each keeps its most common genes and DNA. Here the V and J calls rest on TCRdb's processing, not on the authors' analysis. The sample records around 50,000 distinct CDR3 sequences, 4.3% of which are singletons. The ten largest clones add up to 0.7% of the sample.

The CDR3, cysteine through phenylalanine, is 14 amino acids long. Only the CDR3 part of the read is kept: 42 bases, read in frame from the first base. The junction shows trimming of 6 bases on V and 1 base on J, plus 15 bases between the germline ends. CDR1 and CDR2 are drawn from the germline V gene (reference sequence): DFQATT, SNEGSKA. In the case of this clonotype: It lacks a known antigen. No base-level quality is on record; no much larger clone is a single base apart.

The sequence is built from TRBV20-1 and TRBJ1-1; no D gene can be assigned with confidence. The material sequenced was CD45RA+ CD4+ T cells from PBMCs, pooled from several time points, taken from a donor given antiretroviral therapy, either interrupted or continuous. What the cell subset or site label conveys for this sample: naive CD4+ CD45RA+ CD45RO- T cells. The sequence derives from a pool of human donors with HIV. At the DNA level, the sequence is TGCAGTGCCCACCGGCCACCCGAGAACACTGAAGCTTTCTTT. Its translation reads: CSAHRPPENTEAFF.